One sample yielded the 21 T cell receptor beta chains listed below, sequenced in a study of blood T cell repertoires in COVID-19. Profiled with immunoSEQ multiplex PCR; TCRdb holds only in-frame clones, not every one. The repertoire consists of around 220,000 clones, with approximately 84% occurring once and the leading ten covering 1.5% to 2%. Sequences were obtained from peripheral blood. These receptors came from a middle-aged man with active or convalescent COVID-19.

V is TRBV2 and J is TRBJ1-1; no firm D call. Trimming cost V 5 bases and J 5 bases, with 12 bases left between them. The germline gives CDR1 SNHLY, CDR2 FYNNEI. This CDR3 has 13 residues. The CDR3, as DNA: TGTGCCAGCAGTCTCGGGCCGGGGACTGAAGCTTTCTTT. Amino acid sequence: CASSLGPGTEAFF.

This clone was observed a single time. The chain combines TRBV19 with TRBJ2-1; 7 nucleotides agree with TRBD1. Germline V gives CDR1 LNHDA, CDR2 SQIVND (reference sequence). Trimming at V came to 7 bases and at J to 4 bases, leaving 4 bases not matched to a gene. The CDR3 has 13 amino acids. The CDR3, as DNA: TGTGCCAGTAACCCGGGACAGTACAATGAGCAGTTCTTC. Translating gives CASNPGQYNEQFF.

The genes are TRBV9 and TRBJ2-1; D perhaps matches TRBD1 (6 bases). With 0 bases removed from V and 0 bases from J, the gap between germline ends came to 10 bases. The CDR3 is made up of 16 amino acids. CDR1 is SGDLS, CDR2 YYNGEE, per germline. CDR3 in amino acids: CASSVVGASSYNEQFF. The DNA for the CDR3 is TGTGCCAGCAGCGTAGTGGGGGCGAGCTCCTACAATGAGCAGTTCTTC.

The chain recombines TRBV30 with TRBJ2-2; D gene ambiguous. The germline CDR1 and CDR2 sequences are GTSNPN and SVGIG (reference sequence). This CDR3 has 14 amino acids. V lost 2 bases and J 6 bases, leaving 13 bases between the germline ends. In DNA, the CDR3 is TGTGCCTGGAGTCCCGTCGCGCCGGCCGGGGAGCTGTTTTTT. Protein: CAWSPVAPAGELFF.

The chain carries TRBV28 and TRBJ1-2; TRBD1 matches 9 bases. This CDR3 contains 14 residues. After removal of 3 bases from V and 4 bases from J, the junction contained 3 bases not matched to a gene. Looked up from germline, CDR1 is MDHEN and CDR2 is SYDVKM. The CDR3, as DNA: TGTGCCAGCAGTTTGACAGGGGGGATCTATGGCTACACCTTC. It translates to CASSLTGGIYGYTF.

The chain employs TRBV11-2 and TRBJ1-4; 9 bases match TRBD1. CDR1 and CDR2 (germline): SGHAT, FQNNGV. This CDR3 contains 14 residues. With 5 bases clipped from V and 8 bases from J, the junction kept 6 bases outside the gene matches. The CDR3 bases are TGTGCCAGCAGCGCAGCCGGACAGGGGGAAAAACTGTTTTTT. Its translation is CASSAAGQGEKLFF.

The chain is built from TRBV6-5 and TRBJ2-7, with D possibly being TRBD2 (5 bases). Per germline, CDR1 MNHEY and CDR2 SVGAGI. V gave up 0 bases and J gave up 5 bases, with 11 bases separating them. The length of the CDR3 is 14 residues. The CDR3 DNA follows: TGTGCCAGCAGTTACTCGAGGGCAGATGACGAGCAGTACTTC. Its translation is CASSYSRADDEQYF.

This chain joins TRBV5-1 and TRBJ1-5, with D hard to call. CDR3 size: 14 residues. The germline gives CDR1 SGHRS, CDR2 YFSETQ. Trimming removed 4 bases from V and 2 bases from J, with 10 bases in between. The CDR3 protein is CASSPYEGNQPQHF. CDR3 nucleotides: TGCGCCAGCAGCCCTTATGAGGGCAATCAGCCCCAGCATTTT.

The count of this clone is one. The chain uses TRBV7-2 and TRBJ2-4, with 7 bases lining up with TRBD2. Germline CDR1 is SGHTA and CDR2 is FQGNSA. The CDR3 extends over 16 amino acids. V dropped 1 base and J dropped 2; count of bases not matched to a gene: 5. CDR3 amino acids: CASSLELALTKNIQYF. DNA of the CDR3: TGTGCCAGCAGCTTAGAACTAGCGCTAACCAAAAACATTCAGTACTTC.

The CDR3 here is CASSENGLATDTQYF. In DNA form, the CDR3 reads TGTGCCAGCAGTGAAAATGGACTAGCAACAGATACGCAGTATTTT. This chain connects TRBV2 to TRBJ2-3; 8 nucleotides line up with TRBD2. J was trimmed by 3 bases and V by 2 bases; bases with no gene match: 4. This CDR3 is 15 amino acids long. Looked up from germline, CDR1 is SNHLY and CDR2 is FYNNEI.

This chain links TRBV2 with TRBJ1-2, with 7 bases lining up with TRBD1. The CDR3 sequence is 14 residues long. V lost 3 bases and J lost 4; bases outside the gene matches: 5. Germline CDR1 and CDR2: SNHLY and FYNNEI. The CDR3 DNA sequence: TGTGCCAGCAGTGACAGACAGGGAAGCTATGGCTACACCTTC. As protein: CASSDRQGSYGYTF.

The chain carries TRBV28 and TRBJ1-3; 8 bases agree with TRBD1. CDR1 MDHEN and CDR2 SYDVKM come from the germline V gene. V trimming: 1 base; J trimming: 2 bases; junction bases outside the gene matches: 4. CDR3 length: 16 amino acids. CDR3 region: CASSLLGRGPGNTIYF. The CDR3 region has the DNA TGTGCCAGCAGTTTATTAGGCAGGGGGCCTGGAAACACCATATATTTT.

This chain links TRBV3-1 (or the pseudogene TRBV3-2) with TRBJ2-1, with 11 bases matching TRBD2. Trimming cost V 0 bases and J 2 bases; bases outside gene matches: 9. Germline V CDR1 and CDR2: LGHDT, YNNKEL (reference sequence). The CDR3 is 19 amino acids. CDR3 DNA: TGTGCCAGCAGCCAAGATCTAGGGGCTAGCGGGGGGCCCTACAATGAGCAGTTCTTC. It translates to CASSQDLGASGGPYNEQFF.

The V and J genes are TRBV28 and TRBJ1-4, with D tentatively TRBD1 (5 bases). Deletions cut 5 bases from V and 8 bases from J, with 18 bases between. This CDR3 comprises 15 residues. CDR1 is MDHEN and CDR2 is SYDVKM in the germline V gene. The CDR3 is CASSRVGGFGEKLFF. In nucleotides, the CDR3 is TGTGCCAGCAGTCGGGTGGGGGGATTTGGAGAAAAACTGTTTTTT.

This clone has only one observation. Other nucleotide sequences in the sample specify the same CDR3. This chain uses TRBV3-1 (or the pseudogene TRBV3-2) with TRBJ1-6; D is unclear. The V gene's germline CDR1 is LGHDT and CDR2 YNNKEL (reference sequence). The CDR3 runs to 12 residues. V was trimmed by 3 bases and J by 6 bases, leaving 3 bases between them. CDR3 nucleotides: TGTGCCAGCAGCCACGGTAATTCACCCCTCCACTTT. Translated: CASSHGNSPLHF.

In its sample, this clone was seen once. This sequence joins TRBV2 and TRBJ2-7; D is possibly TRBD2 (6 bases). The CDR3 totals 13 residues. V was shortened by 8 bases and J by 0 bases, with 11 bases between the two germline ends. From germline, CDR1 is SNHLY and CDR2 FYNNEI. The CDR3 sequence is CASSGSSSYEQYF. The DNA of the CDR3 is TGTGCCAGCTCCGGGAGTTCCTCCTACGAGCAGTACTTC.

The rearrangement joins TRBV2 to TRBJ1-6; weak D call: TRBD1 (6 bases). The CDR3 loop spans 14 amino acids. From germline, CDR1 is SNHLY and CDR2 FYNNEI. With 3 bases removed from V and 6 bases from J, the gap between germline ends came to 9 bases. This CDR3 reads CASSEGAPNSPLHF. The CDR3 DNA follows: TGTGCCAGCAGTGAGGGGGCACCTAATTCACCCCTCCACTTT.

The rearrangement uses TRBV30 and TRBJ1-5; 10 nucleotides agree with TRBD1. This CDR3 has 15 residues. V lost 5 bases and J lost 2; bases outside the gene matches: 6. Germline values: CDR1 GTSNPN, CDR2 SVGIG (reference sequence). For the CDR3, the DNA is TGTGCCTGGGCCTCCGGGACAGGGGGCAATCAGCCCCAGCATTTT. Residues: CAWASGTGGNQPQHF.

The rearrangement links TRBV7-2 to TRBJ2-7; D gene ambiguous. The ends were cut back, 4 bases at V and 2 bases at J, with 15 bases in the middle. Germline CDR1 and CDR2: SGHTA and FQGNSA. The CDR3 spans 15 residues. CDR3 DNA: TGTGCCAGCAGCTCAAGACAAACTCAGGCCTACGAGCAGTACTTC. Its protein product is CASSSRQTQAYEQYF.

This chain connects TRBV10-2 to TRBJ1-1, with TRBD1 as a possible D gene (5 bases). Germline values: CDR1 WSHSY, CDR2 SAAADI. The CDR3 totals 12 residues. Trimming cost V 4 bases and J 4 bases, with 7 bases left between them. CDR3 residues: CASSAGSTEAFF. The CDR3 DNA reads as TGCGCCAGCAGTGCAGGGTCCACTGAAGCTTTCTTT.

The CDR3 spells CASSNYGTGNTEAFF. As DNA, the CDR3 is TGTGCCAGTAGTAACTACGGGACAGGGAACACTGAAGCTTTCTTT. This sequence joins TRBV19 and TRBJ1-1; TRBD1 agrees at 8 bases. Trimming at V came to 4 bases and at J to 1 base, leaving 5 bases not matched to a gene. Germline CDR1 is LNHDA and CDR2 is SQIVND (reference sequence). The CDR3 spans 15 residues.